This T cell receptor beta chain was captured in a study of T cell responses to AZD1222 COVID-19 vaccine. Findings and caveats of the study: Only five to seven AZD1222 recipients were seropositive at baseline.

Details on this clone: Its cognate antigen is unknown.

The V and J ends lost 6 bases and 2 bases, in that order; junction bases with no gene match: 3. Germline CDR1 reads MNHEY; CDR2 reads SMNVEV (reference sequence). The CDR3 has 14 residues. Repertoires were generated with immunoSEQ multiplex PCR, while TCRdb's copy carries only in-frame clones and drops some. The table has 100,000 to 120,000 clones, 81% seen once; the top ten hold approximately 5%. The chain employs TRBV27 and TRBJ1-5; 8 bases match TRBD1. The sequence was obtained from an adult in good health. The sequenced sample was peripheral blood, obtained on day 0 of AZD1222 vaccination. The DNA for the CDR3 is TGTGCCAGCAGGCGGGGACAGGGCAATCAGCCCCAGCATTTT. This codes for CASRRGQGNQPQHF.